This is a list of T cell receptor beta chains from one sample in a study of shared clonotypes between healthy human individuals. Using immunoSEQ multiplex PCR, the repertoire was profiled, and TCRdb retains in-frame clones only, with some absent. The sample yields under 1 million clones, roughly 96% seen once. Sequenced input: naive CD8+ T cells sorted from blood. Receptors were obtained from a man aged 25-45 years in good health. Each CDR3 is given with its conserved first and last residue. A D gene is named only where the DNA matches it firmly. Clone size is given for some rows only: seen once, a few or many times, or a class if the clone is expanded.

TRBV19,18,TRBJ2-3,-,TRBD2,CASSTIRLGTSGGDTQYF,TGTGCCAGTAGTACTATCCGCCTCGGGACTAGCGGCGGAGATACGCAGTATTTT
TRBV6-1,15,TRBJ2-7,-,-,CASSEAPDSKREQYF,TGTGCCAGCAGTGAAGCTCCGGATAGTAAGCGCGAGCAGTACTTC
TRBV6-1,15,TRBJ2-7,-,TRBD2,CASSEARDYSFEQYF,TGTGCCAGCAGTGAAGCGAGGGACTACTCTTTTGAGCAGTACTTC
TRBV4-2,12,TRBJ2-7,-,-,CASSHAPNEQYF,TGTGCCAGCAGCCACGCTCCTAACGAGCAGTACTTC
TRBV6-6,15,TRBJ2-3,-,-,CASRDRGGNTDTQYF,TGTGCCAGCAGAGACAGGGGAGGGAACACAGATACGCAGTATTTT
TRBV9,15,TRBJ1-2,-,TRBD1,CASSSGTGGSYGYTF,TGTGCCAGCAGCTCCGGGACAGGGGGAAGCTATGGCTACACCTTC
TRBV9,13,TRBJ2-1,-,-,CASSLFQGNEQFF,TGTGCCAGCAGCCTTTTCCAGGGTAATGAGCAGTTCTTC
TRBV7-9,11,TRBJ2-1,-,-,CASSLEYEQFF,TGTGCCAGCAGCTTAGAATATGAGCAGTTCTTC
TRBV27,14,TRBJ2-1,once,-,CASSSGGRYNEQFF,TGTGCCAGCAGTTCCGGGGGCAGGTACAATGAGCAGTTCTTC
TRBV27,13,TRBJ2-7,-,-,CASSLSGHHEQYF,TGTGCCAGCAGTTTATCAGGGCACCACGAGCAGTACTTC
TRBV9,15,TRBJ1-1,-,-,CASSGPGFGNTEAFF,TGTGCCAGCAGCGGACCAGGGTTCGGAAACACTGAAGCTTTCTTT
TRBV10-3,11,TRBJ2-7,-,-,CAISEGSEQYF,TGTGCCATCAGTGAGGGGAGTGAGCAGTACTTC
TRBV7-9,14,TRBJ2-2,once,TRBD2,CAFLAGGYSGELFF,TGTGCCTTCCTAGCGGGAGGGTATTCCGGGGAGCTGTTTTTT
TRBV19,16,TRBJ2-3,-,-,CASKTHTVLFTDTQYF,TGTGCCAGTAAAACTCACACGGTCCTTTTCACAGATACGCAGTATTTT
TRBV29-1,13,TRBJ1-1,-,-,CSALGGVNTEAFF,TGCAGCGCCCTGGGGGGGGTGAACACTGAAGCTTTCTTT
TRBV15,13,TRBJ2-7,-,-,CATSKGRVYEQYF,TGTGCCACCAGCAAGGGAAGGGTCTACGAGCAGTACTTC
TRBV14,16,TRBJ2-2,-,TRBD2,CASSLAGGPGIGELFF,TGTGCCAGCAGCCTAGCGGGAGGGCCGGGGATCGGGGAGCTGTTTTTT
TRBV15,18,TRBJ2-2,-,TRBD2,CATSRDLTSGSITGELFF,TGTGCCACCAGCAGAGATCTGACTAGCGGGAGTATCACCGGGGAGCTGTTTTTT
TRBV4-1,16,TRBJ2-7,-,-,CASSQAMKTVNYEQYF,TGCGCCAGCAGCCAAGCAATGAAGACCGTCAACTACGAGCAGTACTTC
TRBV7-2,13,TRBJ2-5,-,-,CASSIPPEETQYF,TGTGCCAGCAGCATACCCCCTGAAGAGACCCAGTACTTC
TRBV6-5,16,TRBJ2-7,-,TRBD1,CASSYLPGQGVYEQYF,TGTGCCAGCAGTTACCTCCCGGGACAGGGGGTTTACGAGCAGTACTTC
TRBV5-4,12,TRBJ2-7,-,-,CASSWGLGEQYF,TGTGCCAGCAGCTGGGGGCTGGGGGAGCAGTACTTC
TRBV7-2,16,TRBJ2-6,-,-,CASSLVVRTGANVLTF,TGTGCCAGCAGCTTAGTAGTGAGAACTGGGGCCAACGTCCTGACTTTC
TRBV4-2,14,TRBJ1-1,few,-,CASSPGEGGTEAFF,TGTGCCAGCAGCCCCGGGGAGGGGGGGACTGAAGCTTTCTTT
TRBV5-4,13,TRBJ2-5,-,-,CASSLRGTETQYF,TGTGCCAGCAGCTTGCGGGGAACCGAGACCCAGTACTTC
TRBV28,14,TRBJ1-4,once,-,CASSIQGHREKLFF,TGTGCCAGCAGCATACAGGGTCATAGAGAAAAACTGTTTTTT
TRBV6-5,15,TRBJ1-5,-,-,CASSYSGYSNQPQHF,TGTGCCAGCAGTTACTCGGGCTATAGCAATCAGCCCCAGCATTTT
TRBV5-8,16,TRBJ2-5,-,-,CASSLGPSGSQETQYF,TGTGCCAGCAGCTTGGGTCCATCGGGAAGCCAAGAGACCCAGTACTTC
TRBV4-1,14,TRBJ1-2,-,-,CASSQVSGASGYTF,TGCGCCAGCAGCCAAGTCTCAGGGGCTTCTGGCTACACCTTC
TRBV11-2,14,TRBJ1-1,-,-,CASSFGLMNTEAFF,TGTGCCAGCAGCTTCGGGCTCATGAACACTGAAGCTTTCTTT
TRBV7-9,12,TRBJ2-7,-,-,CASSWTTYEQYF,TGTGCCAGCAGCTGGACTACCTACGAGCAGTACTTC
TRBV28,16,TRBJ2-3,-,-,CASHWDKRNEADTQYF,TGTGCCAGCCATTGGGACAAACGAAATGAGGCAGATACGCAGTATTTT
TRBV7-3,15,TRBJ2-7,-,-,CASSPRGAKPYEQYF,TGTGCCAGCAGCCCCCGGGGAGCGAAACCCTACGAGCAGTACTTC
TRBV5-4,20,TRBJ2-2,-,-,CASSLAGLFGGTTNTGELFF,TGTGCCAGCAGCTTGGCCGGTTTGTTTGGCGGGACAACGAACACCGGGGAGCTGTTTTTT
TRBV7-9,13,TRBJ2-1,-,-,CASSSRDYNEQFF,TGTGCCAGCAGCAGCCGGGACTACAATGAGCAGTTCTTC
TRBV14,14,TRBJ2-2,-,-,CASSQSLRTGELFF,TGTGCCAGCAGCCAAAGTCTGCGCACCGGGGAGCTGTTTTTT
TRBV7-9,17,TRBJ2-1,-,TRBD2,CASSLAVAGGPNNEQFF,TGTGCCAGCAGCTTAGCGGTAGCGGGAGGGCCGAATAATGAGCAGTTCTTC
TRBV4-2,15,TRBJ2-7,-,TRBD2,CASSQLLAGSYEQYF,TGTGCCAGCAGCCAACTTCTAGCGGGATCGTACGAGCAGTACTTC
TRBV2,15,TRBJ1-5,-,-,CASSVLTATSWPQHF,TGTGCCAGCAGTGTCCTGACAGCTACTTCGTGGCCCCAGCATTTT
TRBV7-3,15,TRBJ2-3,-,-,CASSLLISGTDTQYF,TGTGCCAGCAGCTTACTCATAAGTGGCACAGATACGCAGTATTTT
TRBV5-6,15,TRBJ2-7,-,-,CASSKEGVRAYEQYF,TGTGCCAGCAGCAAAGAAGGGGTCCGCGCCTACGAGCAGTACTTC
TRBV29-1,16,TRBJ2-7,-,TRBD2,CSVEDPASGRTYEQYF,TGCAGCGTTGAAGATCCGGCTAGCGGGAGAACCTACGAGCAGTACTTC
TRBV7-6,14,TRBJ1-2,-,-,CASSRGRDGYGYTF,TGTGCCAGCAGCCGGGGACGGGACGGCTATGGCTACACCTTC
TRBV19,14,TRBJ2-1,-,-,CASSIVASRNEQFF,TGTGCCAGTAGTATAGTCGCTAGTCGGAATGAGCAGTTCTTC
TRBV9,12,TRBJ1-2,few,-,CASSNRVHGYTF,TGTGCCAGCAGCAACAGGGTTCATGGCTACACCTTC
TRBV27,16,TRBJ2-1,once,TRBD2,CASRMYGLAEYNEQFF,TGTGCCAGCAGAATGTATGGACTAGCGGAATACAATGAGCAGTTCTTC
TRBV6-5,15,TRBJ1-5,once,-,CASSISQQGYQPQHF,TGTGCCAGCAGTATATCGCAGCAGGGATATCAGCCCCAGCATTTT
TRBV19,14,TRBJ1-1,-,-,CASSIGDTHTEAFF,TGTGCCAGTAGTATAGGGGACACCCACACTGAAGCTTTCTTT
TRBV27,14,TRBJ2-7,-,-,CASSPSGVPYEQYF,TGTGCCAGCAGTCCATCAGGGGTCCCCTACGAGCAGTACTTC
TRBV9,11,TRBJ2-7,-,-,CASGTVYEQYF,TGTGCCAGCGGGACGGTCTACGAGCAGTACTTC
TRBV30,12,TRBJ1-2,-,-,CAWSLGSGGYTF,TGTGCCTGGAGCCTAGGGAGCGGTGGCTACACCTTC
TRBV18,18,TRBJ1-1,-,-,CASSPPWGSRGMNTEAFF,TGTGCCAGCTCACCACCATGGGGTAGTAGGGGCATGAACACTGAAGCTTTCTTT
TRBV6-4,13,TRBJ1-1,once,TRBD1,CASSATGGTEAFF,TGTGCCAGCAGTGCGACAGGGGGCACTGAAGCTTTCTTT
TRBV4-1,15,TRBJ2-2,-,-,CASSYRLLHTGELFF,TGCGCCAGCAGCTATCGCCTCTTACACACCGGGGAGCTGTTTTTT
TRBV7-9,13,TRBJ2-7,-,-,CASSPPSFHEQYF,TGTGCCAGCAGCCCTCCCTCGTTCCACGAGCAGTACTTC
TRBV27,14,TRBJ2-7,-,TRBD1,CASSSGGQGDEQYF,TGTGCCAGCAGTTCGGGGGGACAGGGTGACGAGCAGTACTTC
TRBV27,15,TRBJ1-5,-,TRBD1,CASSFGTDLYQPQHF,TGTGCCAGCAGTTTTGGGACAGACCTATATCAGCCCCAGCATTTT